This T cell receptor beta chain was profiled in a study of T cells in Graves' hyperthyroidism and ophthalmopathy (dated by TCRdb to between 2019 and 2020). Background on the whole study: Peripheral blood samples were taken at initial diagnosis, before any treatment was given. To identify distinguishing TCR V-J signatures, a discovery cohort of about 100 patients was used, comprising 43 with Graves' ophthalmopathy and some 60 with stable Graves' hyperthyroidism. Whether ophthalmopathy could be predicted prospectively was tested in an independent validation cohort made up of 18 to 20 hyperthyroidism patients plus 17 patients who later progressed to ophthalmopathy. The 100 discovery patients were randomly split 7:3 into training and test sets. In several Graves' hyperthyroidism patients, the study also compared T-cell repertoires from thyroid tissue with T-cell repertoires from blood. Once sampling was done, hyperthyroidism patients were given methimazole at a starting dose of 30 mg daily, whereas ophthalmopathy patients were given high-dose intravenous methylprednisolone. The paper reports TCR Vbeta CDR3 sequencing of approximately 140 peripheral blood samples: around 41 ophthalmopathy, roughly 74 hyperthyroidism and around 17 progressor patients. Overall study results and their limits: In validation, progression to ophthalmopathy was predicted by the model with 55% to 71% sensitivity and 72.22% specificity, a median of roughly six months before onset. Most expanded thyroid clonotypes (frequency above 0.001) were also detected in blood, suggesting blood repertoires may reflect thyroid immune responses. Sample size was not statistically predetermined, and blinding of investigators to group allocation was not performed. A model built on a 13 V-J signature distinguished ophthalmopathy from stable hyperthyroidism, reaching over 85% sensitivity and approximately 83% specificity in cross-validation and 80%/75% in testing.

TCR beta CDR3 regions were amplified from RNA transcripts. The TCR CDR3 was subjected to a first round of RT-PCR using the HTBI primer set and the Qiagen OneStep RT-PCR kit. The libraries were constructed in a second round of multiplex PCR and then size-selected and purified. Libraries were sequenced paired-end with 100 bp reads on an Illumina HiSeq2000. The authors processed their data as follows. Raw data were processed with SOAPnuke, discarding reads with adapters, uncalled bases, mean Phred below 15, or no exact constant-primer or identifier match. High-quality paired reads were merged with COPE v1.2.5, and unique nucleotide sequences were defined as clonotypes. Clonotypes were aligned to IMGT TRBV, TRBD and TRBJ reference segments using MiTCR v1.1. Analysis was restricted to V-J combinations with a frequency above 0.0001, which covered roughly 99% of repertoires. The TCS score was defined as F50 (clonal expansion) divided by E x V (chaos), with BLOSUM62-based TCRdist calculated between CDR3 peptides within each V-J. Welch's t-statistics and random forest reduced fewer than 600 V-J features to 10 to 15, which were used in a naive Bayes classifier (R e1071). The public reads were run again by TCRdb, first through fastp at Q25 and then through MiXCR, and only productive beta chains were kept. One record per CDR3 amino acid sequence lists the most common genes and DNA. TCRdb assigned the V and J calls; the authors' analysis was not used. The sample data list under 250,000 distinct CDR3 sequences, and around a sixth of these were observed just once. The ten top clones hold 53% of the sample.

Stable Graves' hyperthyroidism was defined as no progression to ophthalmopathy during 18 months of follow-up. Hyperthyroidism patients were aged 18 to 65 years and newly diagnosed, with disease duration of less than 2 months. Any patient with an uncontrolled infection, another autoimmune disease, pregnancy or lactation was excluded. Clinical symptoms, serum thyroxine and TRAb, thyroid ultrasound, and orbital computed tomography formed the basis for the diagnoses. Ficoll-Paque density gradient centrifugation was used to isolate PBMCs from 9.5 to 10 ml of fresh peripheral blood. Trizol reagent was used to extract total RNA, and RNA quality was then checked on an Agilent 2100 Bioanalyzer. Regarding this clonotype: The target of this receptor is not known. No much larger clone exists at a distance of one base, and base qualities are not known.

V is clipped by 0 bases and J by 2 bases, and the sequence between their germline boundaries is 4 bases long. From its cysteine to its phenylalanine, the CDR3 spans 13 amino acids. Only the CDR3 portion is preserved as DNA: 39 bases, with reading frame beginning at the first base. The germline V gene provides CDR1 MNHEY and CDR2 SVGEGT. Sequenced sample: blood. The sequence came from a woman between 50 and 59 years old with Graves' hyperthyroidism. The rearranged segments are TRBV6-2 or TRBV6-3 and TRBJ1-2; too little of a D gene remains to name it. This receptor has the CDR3 CASSYSGNYGYTF. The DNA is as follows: TGTGCCAGCAGTTACTCAGGGAACTATGGCTACACCTTC.